These T cell receptor beta chains were read from a single sample in a study of blood T cell repertoires in COVID-19. The table came from immunoSEQ multiplex PCR; TCRdb's copy has only in-frame clones and leaves some out. The sample shows a few hundred thousand clones, approximately 87% of them seen only once. The source material was PBMCs or T cells enriched from blood (not recorded which). These receptors all stem from a woman between 50 and 59 years old who had recovered from COVID-19. Both conserved end residues are part of each CDR3. Fields, in order: clone size, D gene, V gene, J gene, CDR3 protein, CDR3 DNA. The D gene is left open where the match is weak. Clone size is given for some rows only: seen once, a few or many times, or a class if the clone is expanded.

>-|TRBD1|TRBV28|TRBJ1-1
CASSFPGQLRNTEAFF
TGTGCCAGCAGTTTTCCGGGACAGCTGAGGAACACTGAAGCTTTCTTT
>-|-|TRBV4-2|TRBJ2-3
CASSLRERAGTDTQYF
TGTGCCAGCAGCCTAAGGGAGAGGGCGGGCACAGATACGCAGTATTTT
>-|TRBD2|TRBV11-2|TRBJ2-6
CASSRLAGAFAGANVLTF
TGTGCCAGCAGCCGACTAGCGGGGGCCTTTGCTGGGGCCAACGTCCTGACTTTC
>-|-|TRBV11-2|TRBJ1-1
CASSLDRAAGSHTEAFF
TGTGCCAGCAGCTTAGATCGGGCAGCCGGGAGTCACACTGAAGCTTTCTTT
>-|TRBD2|TRBV13|TRBJ2-7
CASSSWGGIYEQYF
TGTGCCAGCAGCTCCTGGGGGGGAATCTACGAGCAGTACTTC
>-|-|TRBV12-3/TRBV12-4|TRBJ2-3
CASSPVDTQYF
TGTGCCAGCAGTCCCGTAGATACGCAGTATTTT
>-|-|TRBV19|TRBJ1-1
CASIGGLSFEAFF
TGTGCCAGTATTGGTGGACTCAGTTTTGAAGCTTTCTTT
>-|TRBD1|TRBV4-1|TRBJ2-7
CASSQEQGAYEQYF
TGCGCCAGCAGCCAAGAACAGGGGGCGTACGAGCAGTACTTC
>-|-|TRBV28|TRBJ2-7
CASASRGTGSYEQYF
TGTGCCAGTGCCTCTCGGGGAACGGGGTCCTACGAGCAGTACTTC
>-|TRBD1|TRBV7-8|TRBJ1-2
CASSLGTGVNGYTF
TGTGCCAGCAGCTTAGGGACAGGGGTCAATGGCTACACCTTC
>-|TRBD1|TRBV19|TRBJ1-2
CASKKSQLRGSHYGYTF
TGTGCCAGTAAAAAGAGCCAACTCAGGGGGTCCCACTATGGCTACACCTTC
>-|TRBD1|TRBV18|TRBJ1-4
CASSPTWTGANEKLFF
TGTGCCAGCTCACCGACCTGGACAGGGGCTAATGAAAAACTGTTTTTT
>-|TRBD1|TRBV12-3/TRBV12-4|TRBJ1-6
CASSLTGDSPLHF
TGTGCCAGCAGCTTAACAGGGGATTCACCCCTCCACTTT
>-|-|TRBV5-1|TRBJ1-3
CASSLLGSGNTIYF
TGCGCCAGCAGCTTGCTCGGCTCTGGAAACACCATATATTTT
>-|TRBD2|TRBV29-1|TRBJ2-1
CSVEQLADTDNEQFF
TGCAGCGTTGAGCAACTAGCGGACACTGACAATGAGCAGTTCTTC
>once|TRBD2|TRBV7-9|TRBJ2-1
CASSPTSGIYNEQFF
TGTGCCAGCAGCCCCACTAGCGGGATTTACAATGAGCAGTTCTTC
>few|-|TRBV5-1|TRBJ1-6
CASSLAGGLSSYNSPLHF
TGCGCCAGCAGCTTGGCGGGCGGACTTAGCTCCTATAATTCACCCCTCCACTTT
>-|-|TRBV6-2/TRBV6-3|TRBJ2-1
CASSYSGEITNEQFF
TGTGCCAGCAGTTACTCGGGCGAGATCACCAATGAGCAGTTCTTC
>-|TRBD1|TRBV5-1|TRBJ2-7
CASSLTQGASEQYF
TGCGCCAGCAGCTTGACACAGGGGGCTTCCGAGCAGTACTTC
>-|TRBD1|TRBV2|TRBJ1-6
CASSVAGGGSPLHF
TGTGCCAGCAGTGTGGCAGGGGGCGGTTCACCCCTCCACTTT
>-|-|TRBV27|TRBJ1-1
CASSLQMNTEAFF
TGTGCCAGCAGCTTACAAATGAACACTGAAGCTTTCTTT
>-|-|TRBV5-4|TRBJ2-1
CASRSGTGYNEQFF
TGTGCCAGCAGGTCCGGGACTGGCTACAATGAGCAGTTCTTC
>few|TRBD1|TRBV19|TRBJ2-7
CASRLTGGSEQYF
TGTGCCAGTAGGCTTACAGGGGGCAGCGAGCAGTACTTC
>-|-|TRBV7-2|TRBJ2-7
CASSPYRDAEQYF
TGTGCCAGCAGCCCCTACAGGGACGCCGAGCAGTACTTC
>-|-|TRBV6-5|TRBJ2-7
CASTAEGLSRGAQYF
TGTGCCAGCACGGCCGAGGGACTGTCCCGTGGCGCGCAGTACTTC
>few|-|TRBV4-3|TRBJ2-7
CASSQDRTYEQYF
TGCGCCAGCAGCCAAGACAGAACCTACGAGCAGTACTTC
>-|TRBD1|TRBV5-6|TRBJ2-3
CASSLGGYGTDTQYF
TGTGCCAGCAGCTTAGGGGGCTATGGCACAGATACGCAGTATTTT
>-|-|TRBV30|TRBJ2-7
CAWSLSSYEQYF
TGTGCCTGGAGTCTGTCCTCTTACGAGCAGTACTTC
>-|-|TRBV7-9|TRBJ2-1
CASSPMSYNEQFF
TGTGCCAGCAGCCCAATGTCCTACAATGAGCAGTTCTTC
>-|-|TRBV7-2|TRBJ1-3
CASSPQGLRSGNTIYF
TGTGCCAGCAGCCCCCAGGGACTGCGCTCTGGAAACACCATATATTTT
>once|TRBD1|TRBV27|TRBJ1-2
CASRSTGGVYGYTF
TGTGCCAGCAGGTCAACAGGGGGCGTCTATGGCTACACCTTC
>-|TRBD1|TRBV4-1|TRBJ1-1
CASSQNRGGTEAFF
TGCGCCAGCAGCCAAAACAGGGGCGGTACTGAAGCTTTCTTT
>-|TRBD1|TRBV12-3/TRBV12-4|TRBJ2-7
CASSTGVAYEQYF
TGTGCCAGCAGTACAGGGGTAGCCTACGAGCAGTACTTC
>-|-|TRBV3-1/TRBV3-2|TRBJ2-6
CASSPGLRISSGANVLTF
TGTGCCAGCAGCCCTGGGCTCAGGATCAGCTCTGGGGCCAACGTCCTGACTTTC
>-|-|TRBV2|TRBJ1-5
CASSGGNQPQHF
TGTGCCAGCAGTGGAGGCAATCAGCCCCAGCATTTT
>-|-|TRBV19|TRBJ1-3
CASRVKTVTGTGNTIYF
TGTGCCAGTAGGGTTAAGACAGTCACCGGTACCGGAAACACCATATATTTT
>-|-|TRBV7-2|TRBJ1-2
CASSSTDVDGYTF
TGTGCCAGCAGCTCCACAGATGTGGATGGCTACACCTTC
>-|-|TRBV28|TRBJ2-6
CASSLSAARGLGGANVLTF
TGTGCCAGCAGTTTGTCAGCGGCCAGGGGATTAGGTGGGGCCAACGTCCTGACTTTC
>-|-|TRBV6-2/TRBV6-3|TRBJ1-6
CASSPSPDGLSLHF
TGTGCCAGCAGCCCCAGCCCGGACGGACTATCCCTCCACTTT
>-|-|TRBV4-1|TRBJ2-1
CASSQTGGGFYNEQFF
TGCGCCAGCAGCCAGACGGGGGGCGGTTTCTACAATGAGCAGTTCTTC
>-|-|TRBV29-1|TRBJ1-1
CSVEDPGGAHSEAFF
TGCAGCGTTGAAGATCCCGGAGGGGCTCATTCTGAAGCTTTCTTT
>-|TRBD1|TRBV3-1/TRBV3-2|TRBJ1-1
CASSQALGLTGRGTEAFF
TGTGCCAGCAGCCAAGCCCTGGGGTTGACAGGGCGGGGCACTGAAGCTTTCTTT
>-|-|TRBV5-1|TRBJ2-2
CASSNTGPGELFF
TGCGCCAGCAGCAATACAGGGCCCGGGGAGCTGTTTTTT
>-|-|TRBV29-1|TRBJ1-4
CSVPPASPGALGNEKLFF
TGCAGCGTTCCCCCCGCCTCCCCAGGGGCCCTTGGAAATGAAAAACTGTTTTTT
>-|TRBD2|TRBV7-9|TRBJ2-7
CASSLSGGGHYEQYF
TGTGCCAGCAGCTTAAGTGGCGGGGGGCACTACGAGCAGTACTTC
>-|TRBD1|TRBV28|TRBJ1-6
CASSPDRVSNSPLHF
TGTGCCAGCAGTCCCGACAGGGTGAGTAATTCACCCCTCCACTTT
>-|TRBD2|TRBV9|TRBJ2-5
CASSVGLAVYQETQYF
TGTGCCAGCAGCGTAGGGCTAGCGGTGTACCAAGAGACCCAGTACTTC
>-|-|TRBV27|TRBJ2-7
CASMTLGVPTSEQYF
TGTGCCAGCATGACCTTAGGGGTACCTACGAGCGAGCAGTACTTC
>-|-|TRBV25-1|TRBJ1-1
CASSGGQERTEKAFF
TGTGCCAGCAGTGGGGGACAAGAGAGGACGGAGAAAGCTTTCTTT
>-|-|TRBV11-1|TRBJ1-1
CATRDRINTEAFF
TGTGCCACCCGTGACAGAATTAACACTGAAGCTTTCTTT
>-|TRBD1|TRBV13|TRBJ1-2
CASSLGGQGAGYGYTF
TGTGCCAGCAGCTTAGGGGGACAGGGGGCCGGCTATGGCTACACCTTC
>-|-|TRBV19|TRBJ1-4
CASSISGLMHLQAGKLFF
TGTGCCAGTAGTATCTCAGGGCTTATGCATTTACAGGCAGGAAAACTGTTTTTT
>few|-|TRBV5-4|TRBJ1-2
CASSTYGGYYGYTF
TGTGCCAGCAGCACTTATGGGGGCTACTATGGCTACACCTTC
>once|-|TRBV3-1/TRBV3-2|TRBJ1-4
CASKPRATNNEKLFF
TGTGCCAGCAAACCCAGGGCTACTAATAATGAAAAACTGTTTTTT
>-|-|TRBV4-2|TRBJ1-1
CASSHVQGSLGPEAFF
TGTGCCAGCAGCCACGTTCAGGGCAGCCTAGGGCCTGAAGCTTTCTTT
>once|-|TRBV23-1|TRBJ1-2
CASSQRECNYGYTF
TGCGCCAGCAGTCAACGGGAGTGTAACTATGGCTACACCTTC
>-|TRBD1|TRBV14|TRBJ1-2
CASSQVPPWQTRGQDGYTF
TGTGCCAGCAGCCAAGTTCCCCCATGGCAGACCCGCGGACAGGATGGCTACACCTTC
>-|-|TRBV7-9|TRBJ1-4
CASTNQAKNEKLFF
TGTGCCAGCACCAATCAGGCGAAGAATGAAAAACTGTTTTTT
>-|TRBD1|TRBV18|TRBJ2-3
CASSQTGGSTDTQYF
TGTGCCAGCTCACAAACAGGGGGCAGCACAGATACGCAGTATTTT